A single T cell receptor beta chain is shown here with its context. Source study methods: The assay estimated nucleated cells by amplifying reference gene primers. This table comes from immunoSEQ multiplex PCR, and its TCRdb copy is limited to in-frame clones, with some not included. V, J and clone size reflect that table, while D and trimming were determined from the DNA. Here the sample spans 270,000 or so clones, roughly 84% being singletons. The entry originates in a study of blood T cell repertoires in COVID-19. The overall study: Some COVID-19 samples were acute and others convalescent; all came from the United States, Italy and Spain. From T cells, B-cell-depleted T cells, or PBMCs came the material, which was cDNA or gDNA.

Germline V gene data show CDR1 as KGHSH and CDR2 as LQKENI. V gave up 3 bases and J gave up 6 bases, with 12 bases separating them. The CDR3 covers 13 residues. The sequencing sample was made of peripheral blood. The TCR sequence derives from a woman younger than 35 with acute or convalescent COVID-19. The chain is built from TRBV18 and TRBJ2-7; D perhaps matches TRBD1 (6 bases). The CDR3: CASSPTTGSEQYF. CDR3 DNA sequence: TGTGCCAGCTCACCTACGACAGGAAGCGAGCAGTACTTC.